This is a list of T cell receptor beta chains from one sample in a study of blood T cell repertoires in COVID-19. Method: immunoSEQ multiplex PCR; TCRdb's copy keeps in-frame clones and lacks some. Of under 250,000 clones listed, 65% to 85% are singletons. Sequencing was done on a sample of peripheral blood. The receptors stem from an elderly woman with acute or convalescent COVID-19. Both conserved end residues are part of each CDR3. Each record gives: J gene, V gene, D gene, clone size, CDR3 DNA, CDR3 protein. D genes are given only for firm matches. Expanded clones get a size class; other rows say once, few or many, or leave the size out.

TRBJ2-3 TRBV12-3/TRBV12-4 NA once TGTGCCAGCAGTTTCGGGGTTACAGATACGCAGTATTTT CASSFGVTDTQYF
TRBJ2-1 TRBV5-1 NA NA TGCGCCAGCAGCACTGGCGGCGGGGTCCTCGGCAATGAGCAGTTCTTC CASSTGGGVLGNEQFF
TRBJ2-7 TRBV7-2 TRBD2 NA TGTGCCAGCAGCTTAGTCGGACTAGCGGTTTACGAGCAGTACTTC CASSLVGLAVYEQYF
TRBJ2-1 TRBV9 TRBD2 NA TGTGCCAGCAGCTTACTAGCGGGAGGGACCTACAATGAGCAGTTCTTC CASSLLAGGTYNEQFF
TRBJ2-3 TRBV11-2 NA NA TGTGCCAGCACTCCTAGCACAGATACGCAGTATTTT CASTPSTDTQYF
TRBJ1-1 TRBV11-2 NA few TGTGCCAGCAGCTTAGCCGGGTGGAACACTGAAGCTTTCTTT CASSLAGWNTEAFF
TRBJ1-1 TRBV18 NA NA TGTGCCAGCTCACCAGGAGGGAATGAAGCTTTCTTT CASSPGGNEAFF
TRBJ1-4 TRBV5-5 TRBD1 NA TGTGCCAGCAGCTCATACCGGGACAGTGAAAAACTGTTTTTT CASSSYRDSEKLFF
TRBJ2-5 TRBV6-6 NA once TGTGCCAGCAGTCGAAGTCCGGTAGCGGTGAAAGATGGTGGGTGGCGCCAAGAGACCCAGTACTTC CASSRSPVAVKDGGWRQETQYF
TRBJ2-1 TRBV6-5 NA NA TGTGCCAGCAGCAACATATTCACTAGGTACAATGAGCAGTTCTTC CASSNIFTRYNEQFF
TRBJ1-5 TRBV10-3 TRBD1 NA TGTGCCATCGGCCCTTCGCCCGGCACAGGGGGAGAACGAGCTAATCAGCCCCAGCATTTT CAIGPSPGTGGERANQPQHF
TRBJ1-6 TRBV3-1/TRBV3-2 NA NA TGTGCCAGCAGCCAAGGGACACCCAATTCACCCCTCCACTTT CASSQGTPNSPLHF
TRBJ2-7 TRBV9 TRBD2 NA TGTGCCAGCAGCGCCGGACTAGCGGTTTCCTACGAGCAGTACTTC CASSAGLAVSYEQYF
TRBJ2-7 TRBV19 NA NA TGTGCCAGTAGACCTGACTTGATAGGGGGCGAGCAGTACTTC CASRPDLIGGEQYF
TRBJ1-1 TRBV6-5 NA NA TGTGCCAGCACCTCTTCAGGGGCTACGAACACTGAAGCTTTCTTT CASTSSGATNTEAFF
TRBJ1-5 TRBV2 NA few TGTGCCAGCAGGGTAACAGCCCAGGGGCCCCAGCATTTT CASRVTAQGPQHF
TRBJ2-7 TRBV5-4 TRBD1 NA TGTGCCAGCAGCATGGGGACAGGGTTGGACGAGCAGTACTTC CASSMGTGLDEQYF
TRBJ1-5 TRBV6-7 NA once TGTGCCAGCAGTTACTCATCCCCGAGGGCGGGCAATCAGCCCCAGCATTTT CASSYSSPRAGNQPQHF
TRBJ1-1 TRBV11-2 NA NA TGTGCCAGCAGCTCCACCCGGGTTGAAGCTTTCTTT CASSSTRVEAFF
TRBJ2-3 TRBV27 TRBD2 few TGTGCCAGCCGTATTAGCGGGAGGGAAGCAGATACGCAGTATTTT CASRISGREADTQYF
TRBJ2-3 TRBV7-2 TRBD2 NA TGTGCCAGCAGCTTACGGACTAGCGGGGTTCAAGATACGCAGTATTTT CASSLRTSGVQDTQYF
TRBJ1-1 TRBV24-1 NA NA TGTGCCACCAGTGATTGGGAGGGGGGCAACATGAACACTGAAGCTTTCTTT CATSDWEGGNMNTEAFF
TRBJ2-7 TRBV6-1 TRBD1 NA TGTGCCAGCAGTGAAGCCGCCACCGGGACAGGGCGCATAAAGATCACCTACGAGCAGTACTTC CASSEAATGTGRIKITYEQYF
TRBJ1-2 TRBV6-2/TRBV6-3 NA NA TGTGCCAGCAGTTACCGCATCAAGCCAGGGAAGGACTATGGCTACACCTTC CASSYRIKPGKDYGYTF
TRBJ2-5 TRBV19 NA NA TGTGCCAGTAGCCTTTCTACGGGAGAAGAGACCCAGTACTTC CASSLSTGEETQYF
TRBJ1-1 TRBV5-1 NA NA TGCGCCAGCAGCTTGGCCGGACAGCCCGGTGGTGAAGCTTTCTTT CASSLAGQPGGEAFF
TRBJ1-1 TRBV6-5 TRBD1 NA TGTGCCAGCAGGCGACAGGGGGGGACTGAAGCTTTCTTT CASRRQGGTEAFF
TRBJ1-1 TRBV18 TRBD1 NA TGTGCCAGCTCACCACCGAACAGGGGGCCCACTGAAGCTTTCTTT CASSPPNRGPTEAFF
TRBJ1-4 TRBV10-3 NA NA TGTGCCACTCGACCCGCGTCAGGTGAAAAACTGTTTTTT CATRPASGEKLFF
TRBJ2-2 TRBV27 TRBD1 NA TGTGCCAGCAGTTTCAGCCGGGACAGGGGAAACACCGGGGAGCTGTTTTTT CASSFSRDRGNTGELFF
TRBJ1-1 TRBV6-5 TRBD1 NA TGTGCCAGCAAATTAACAGGGGACACTGAAGCTTTCTTT CASKLTGDTEAFF
TRBJ2-5 TRBV19 TRBD1 NA TGTGCCAGTAGCGGGACAGGGACCGAGACCCAGTACTTC CASSGTGTETQYF
TRBJ2-2 TRBV4-2 TRBD2 NA TGTGCCAGCAGCCGAGATAGCGGGAGCGGCACCGGGGAGCTGTTTTTT CASSRDSGSGTGELFF
TRBJ2-7 TRBV5-4 NA NA TGTGCCAGCAGCGCCCAGGGCAGCTACGAGCAGTACTTC CASSAQGSYEQYF
TRBJ1-5 TRBV5-5 NA NA TGTGCCAGCAGCTTGGTGGCTTATAGCAATCAGCCCCAGCATTTT CASSLVAYSNQPQHF
TRBJ1-1 TRBV19 NA NA TGTGCCAGTAGTATTACAGATATTATGAACACTGAAGCTTTCTTT CASSITDIMNTEAFF
TRBJ2-1 TRBV7-9 TRBD1 NA TGTGCCAGCAGCTCCAGACAGGGGCAACTCTTCGAGCAGTTCTTC CASSSRQGQLFEQFF
TRBJ1-1 TRBV6-4 NA NA TGTGCCAGCAATATGGGGCATCGAGACACTGAAGCTTTCTTT CASNMGHRDTEAFF
TRBJ2-7 TRBV4-1 NA NA TGCGCCAGCAGCCAAGATATTCTCTACGAGCAGTACTTC CASSQDILYEQYF
TRBJ1-1 TRBV23-1 NA NA TGCGCCAGCAGCCAATTACGGGTCAGAGTGAACACTGAAGCTTTCTTT CASSQLRVRVNTEAFF
TRBJ2-3 TRBV3-1/TRBV3-2 TRBD2 few TGTGCCAGCAGCTCGGGACTAGACACAGATACGCAGTATTTT CASSSGLDTDTQYF
TRBJ2-1 TRBV5-6 NA NA TGTGCCAGCAGCTTGGCCGTCGGGAGCGATACCTACAATGAGCAGTTCTTC CASSLAVGSDTYNEQFF
TRBJ2-2 TRBV11-2 NA NA TGTGCCAGCCCCTCGTCCATTCTACCCAACGGGGAGCTGTTTTTT CASPSSILPNGELFF
TRBJ1-1 TRBV4-1 TRBD1 NA TGCGCCAGCAGCAAAACCCCCCTCGGGACAGGGGTTGGTGGGACTGAAGCTTTCTTT CASSKTPLGTGVGGTEAFF
TRBJ1-1 TRBV5-1 TRBD1 few TGCGCCAGCAGCTTGCAGCAGGGGGCCGGTACTGAAGCTTTCTTT CASSLQQGAGTEAFF
TRBJ1-2 TRBV7-2 NA few TGTGCCAGCAGCTTAGCGATCCAGGGTCATGGCTACACCTTC CASSLAIQGHGYTF
TRBJ1-1 TRBV3-1/TRBV3-2 TRBD1 NA TGTGCCAGCAGCCTAGGACAGGTCAACACTGAAGCTTTCTTT CASSLGQVNTEAFF
TRBJ1-1 TRBV5-8 NA many TGTGCCAGCAGCTTTCTGGACAGCAACACTGAAGCTTTCTTT CASSFLDSNTEAFF
TRBJ1-2 TRBV5-1 NA once TGCGCCAGCAGCTTCCCGGGGTCTGGGGGCTACACCTTC CASSFPGSGGYTF
TRBJ1-1 TRBV5-6 TRBD1 once TGTGCCAGCACCGCGTTGGAGGGGGCTTCTGAAGCTTTCTTT CASTALEGASEAFF
TRBJ1-2 TRBV24-1 NA NA TGTGCCACCAGTGCGGCTGCCGGAGGCTATGGCTACACCTTC CATSAAAGGYGYTF